Included here is one T cell receptor beta chain sequence, with context. This record comes from a study of blood T cell repertoires in COVID-19. Study-wide background: Samples came from the United States, Italy and Spain, spanning acute and convalescent COVID-19. T cells, B-cell-depleted T cells, or PBMCs provided the cDNA or gDNA that served as material.

V lost 2 bases to trimming and J lost 4 bases; unmatched junction nucleotides: 7. The CDR3 has 15 amino acids. Germline CDR1 reads MGHDK; CDR2 reads SYGVNS. In the authors' methods: Reference gene primer amplification gave nucleated cell count estimates. Clones were read by immunoSEQ multiplex PCR, and TCRdb kept only the in-frame ones, dropping some. That table furnishes V, J and clone size, whereas the DNA furnished D and trimming. Of 120,000 to 150,000 clones detected, about 80% appear once; the ten largest clones hold more than 7%. This receptor was identified in a human donor in a cohort sampled during active COVID-19. This chain connects TRBV25-1 to TRBJ2-7; 8 nucleotides match TRBD2. The sample was peripheral blood. The CDR3 sequence is CASSERDRGGYEQYF. The CDR3 DNA follows: TGTGCCAGCAGTGAAAGGGACCGGGGGGGATACGAGCAGTACTTC.